Following are 26 T cell receptor beta chains from one sample sequenced in a study of blood T cell repertoires in COVID-19. The assay was immunoSEQ multiplex PCR, and TCRdb's table has in-frame clones only and misses some. Of roughly 100,000 clones listed, roughly four fifths are singletons. Sequencing used peripheral blood. The origin of the receptors is a woman of 80 years or more with acute or convalescent COVID-19.

This clone was seen only once. The J gene is TRBJ2-1, the V gene TRBV24-1; no firm D call. Germline assignment: CDR1 KGHDR and CDR2 SFDVKD. This CDR3 contains 12 residues. The ends were cut back, 6 bases at V and 7 bases at J, with 9 bases in the middle. The CDR3 sequence: CATSLVSNEQFF. For the CDR3, the DNA is TGTGCCACCAGTTTAGTTAGTAATGAGCAGTTCTTC.

This clone was seen only a few times. The rearrangement joins TRBV5-1 to TRBJ2-3, with 7 bases that match TRBD1. CDR1 is SGHRS, CDR2 YFSETQ, per germline. The CDR3 is made up of 15 amino acids. V shed 1 base, J shed 0 bases, and the junction held 2 bases outside the gene matches. CDR3 nucleotide sequence: TGCGCCAGCAGCTTGCCGGGACAGAGCACAGATACGCAGTATTTT. This gives the protein CASSLPGQSTDTQYF.

This clone occurred once. The gene calls are TRBV29-1 and TRBJ1-1; 8 bases are shared with TRBD1. V shed 8 bases and J 1 base; nucleotides not matched to a gene: 6. The CDR3 contains 13 residues. CDR1 is SQVTM and CDR2 is ANQGSEA in the germline V gene. The CDR3 DNA follows: TGCAGCACCGGACAGGGAACGAACACTGAAGCTTTCTTT. Translating it yields CSTGQGTNTEAFF.

The genes are TRBV11-3 and TRBJ2-3; maybe TRBD2 (6 bases). The V gene's germline CDR1 is SGHNT and CDR2 YENEEA. The length of the CDR3 is 15 residues. V lost 0 bases, J lost 7 bases, and 14 bases lay in between. CDR3 sequence reads: CASSLEPSVLNTQYF. CDR3 DNA sequence: TGTGCCAGCAGCTTAGAACCTAGCGTCTTAAATACGCAGTATTTT.

The rearrangement links TRBV11-2 to TRBJ2-5, with D uncertain. The CDR3 is 12 amino acids. V lost 0 bases and J lost 4, with 3 bases in between. The germline gives CDR1 SGHAT, CDR2 FQNNGV. The CDR3: CASSLDRETQYF. As DNA, the CDR3 is TGTGCCAGCAGCTTAGATCGAGAGACCCAGTACTTC.

The J gene is TRBJ1-1, the V gene TRBV29-1; possible D gene TRBD1, 6 bases. This CDR3 has 13 residues. Trimming removed 7 bases at V and 0 bases at J, with 12 bases between. Germline assignment: CDR1 SQVTM and CDR2 ANQGSEA. CDR3 sequence: CSASTGLNTEAFF. Here the CDR3 DNA reads TGCAGCGCCTCCACAGGGCTGAACACTGAAGCTTTCTTT.

The chain links TRBV4-1 to TRBJ2-2; 7 nucleotides match TRBD2. Looked up from germline, CDR1 is MGHRA and CDR2 is YSYEKL. With V trimmed by 1 base and J by 9 bases, 5 bases remained unmatched. This CDR3 has 14 amino acids. The CDR3 protein is CASSQGGGVRELFF. CDR3 nucleotide sequence: TGCGCCAGCAGCCAAGGCGGGGGTGTGAGGGAGCTGTTTTTT.

The CDR3 DNA follows: TGTGCCAGCAGCTGGACAGGGATGAACACTGAAGCTTTCTTT. Protein: CASSWTGMNTEAFF. This chain links TRBV27 with TRBJ1-1, with 8 bases identical to TRBD1. This CDR3 comprises 14 residues. The germline gives CDR1 MNHEY, CDR2 SMNVEV (reference sequence). With V trimmed by 6 bases and J by 0 bases, 3 bases remained unmatched.

The CDR3 spells CSVGRGWSSSTDTQYF. The CDR3 DNA follows: TGCAGCGTCGGGCGGGGGTGGTCCTCTAGCACAGATACGCAGTATTTT. The rearrangement links TRBV29-1 to TRBJ2-3, with TRBD2 matching over 7 bases. Germline values: CDR1 SQVTM, CDR2 ANQGSEA. Trimming took 6 bases from V and 0 from J; bases not matched to a gene: 12. This CDR3 contains 16 residues.

This clone has a handful of counts. The chain uses TRBV14 and TRBJ2-5; D might be TRBD1 (6 bases). This CDR3 spans 16 amino acids. CDR1 and CDR2 (germline): SGHDN, FVKESK. V dropped 6 bases and J dropped 6 bases, with 23 bases sitting between them. CDR3 sequence reads: CASSPTYGGLEKTQYF. CDR3 DNA: TGTGCCAGCAGTCCTACTTATGGGGGCCTAGAAAAGACCCAGTACTTC.

This clone was counted once. This CDR3 is CAISNRGGMNTEAFF. The CDR3 region has the DNA TGTGCCATCAGTAACAGGGGTGGTATGAACACTGAAGCTTTCTTT. The rearrangement uses TRBV10-3 and TRBJ1-1; 7 bases match TRBD1. J gave up 0 bases and V 5 bases, and 6 bases lay outside the gene matches. The germline CDR1 and CDR2 sequences are ENHRY and SYGVKD. This CDR3 region has 15 residues.

The chain has TRBV4-1 and TRBJ1-5; unclear D gene. V was cut by 1 base and J by 3 bases, with 7 bases left in between. The germline V gene has CDR1 MGHRA and CDR2 YSYEKL. This CDR3 contains 14 residues. The CDR3 is CASSQAELNQPQHF. CDR3 in DNA: TGCGCCAGCAGCCAAGCTGAGCTCAATCAGCCCCAGCATTTT.

CDR3 sequence: CASSPDRGVEKLFF. Written as DNA, the CDR3 is TGTGCCAGCTCACCGGACAGGGGTGTTGAAAAACTGTTTTTT. The chain combines TRBV18 with TRBJ1-4; the match to TRBD1 covers 9 bases. This CDR3 has 14 amino acids. The germline CDR1 and CDR2 sequences are KGHSH and LQKENI. V lost 3 bases and J lost 7; bases outside the gene matches: 3. The full variable domain, with the rest looked up from reference TRBV18 and TRBJ1-4, is NAGVMQNPRHLVRRRGQEARLRCSPMKGHSHVYWYRQLPEEGLKFMVYLQKENIIDESGMPKERFSAEFPKEGPSILRIQQVVRGDSAAYFCASSPDRGVEKLFFGSGTQLSVL.

This clone was counted a single time. The chain's CDR3 is CATSDSSVSEQYF. The CDR3 DNA follows: TGTGCCACCAGTGATTCGTCAGTATCCGAGCAGTACTTC. The chain combines TRBV24-1 with TRBJ2-7, with unresolved D. The V and J ends lost 2 bases and 6 bases respectively, with 10 bases between them. The CDR3 runs to 13 residues. Germline CDR1 and CDR2: KGHDR and SFDVKD.

The chain is built from TRBV3-1 (or the pseudogene TRBV3-2) and TRBJ2-1; no firm D call. V gave up 0 bases and J gave up 8 bases, with 8 bases separating them. Per germline, CDR1 LGHDT and CDR2 YNNKEL (reference sequence). The CDR3 covers 13 residues. The CDR3 sequence is CASSQERFYEQFF. CDR3 coding DNA: TGTGCCAGCAGCCAAGAGAGGTTCTATGAGCAGTTCTTC.

The rearrangement links TRBV28 to TRBJ1-2; D not resolved. Trimming removed 1 base at V and 4 bases at J, with 10 bases between. The CDR3 runs to 14 residues. Per germline, CDR1 MDHEN and CDR2 SYDVKM. The CDR3 spells CASSLSGSGYGYTF. The CDR3 DNA reads TGTGCCAGCAGTTTATCCGGCTCGGGCTATGGCTACACCTTC.

The rearrangement links TRBV5-8 to TRBJ1-1; D is perhaps TRBD1 (5 bases). V lost 4 bases, J lost 5 bases, and 15 bases lay in between. From germline, CDR1 is SGHTS and CDR2 YDEGEE. The CDR3 is 14 amino acids. CDR3 nucleotide sequence: TGTGCCAGCAGCCAAAGGGGTATCCGTACTGAAGCTTTCTTT. It codes for CASSQRGIRTEAFF. The variable domain in full, completed from reference TRBV5-8 and TRBJ1-1, reads EAGVTQSPTHLIKTRGQQATLRCSPISGHTSVYWYQQALGLGLQFLLWYDEGEERNRGNFPPRFSGRQFPNYSSELNVNALELEDSALYLCASSQRGIRTEAFFGQGTRLTVV.

The J gene is TRBJ2-5, the V gene TRBV19; TRBD2 matches 7 bases. J lost 4 bases, V lost 7 bases, and 9 bases had no gene match. Germline CDR1 is LNHDA and CDR2 is SQIVND (reference sequence). CDR3 size: 14 residues. CDR3 nucleotide sequence: TGTGCCAGTACTATCTCGGGGGGACGAGAGACCCAGTACTTC. Residues: CASTISGGRETQYF.

V usage is TRBV19 and J usage is TRBJ1-3; 8 bases match TRBD1. The junction had 9 bases not matched to a gene; V was cut back by 5 bases and J by 6 bases. Germline CDR1 LNHDA, CDR2 SQIVND (reference sequence). This CDR3 comprises 15 residues. CDR3 loop: CASSRTGRGENTIYF. DNA for the CDR3: TGTGCCAGTAGTCGGACAGGGCGAGGAGAAAACACCATATATTTT.

This clone was counted a single time. The rearrangement joins TRBV5-4 to TRBJ2-2; 11 nucleotides match TRBD1. CDR3 size: 16 residues. The germline V gene has CDR1 SGHNT and CDR2 YYREEE (reference sequence). V was pared by 4 bases and J by 4 bases, with 6 bases of the junction left unmatched. The chain's CDR3 is CASSPAGTGGTGELFF. As DNA, the CDR3 is TGTGCCAGCAGCCCGGCCGGGACAGGGGGCACCGGGGAGCTGTTTTTT. Variable domain in full (rest from reference TRBV5-4 and TRBJ2-2): ETGVTQSPTHLIKTRGQQVTLRCSSQSGHNTVSWYQQALGQGPQFIFQYYREEENGRGNFPPRFSGLQFPNYSSELNVNALELDDSALYLCASSPAGTGGTGELFFGEGSRLTVL.

The CDR3 loop is CASSLGQGGTEAFF. The CDR3, as DNA: TGTGCCAGCAGCTTGGGACAGGGCGGCACTGAAGCTTTCTTT. This sequence joins TRBV27 and TRBJ1-1; 9 bases are a match to TRBD1. The length of the CDR3 is 14 residues. The V segment lost 6 bases and the J segment 4 bases; nucleotides outside the gene matches: 6. Germline V gene sequence: CDR1 MNHEY, CDR2 SMNVEV (reference sequence).

The chain has TRBV5-6 and TRBJ2-1, with D possibly TRBD2 on 6 matching bases. V was trimmed by 3 bases and J by 8 bases, leaving 18 bases between them. This CDR3 has 15 amino acids. Per germline, CDR1 SGHDT and CDR2 YYEEEE. DNA of the CDR3: TGTGCCAGCAGCTGGACTCGCGGGATGCCCGATGAGCAGTTCTTC. This encodes CASSWTRGMPDEQFF.

The count of this clone is one. This rearrangement joins TRBV4-3 to TRBJ1-1; D unresolved. Germline-derived CDR1 and CDR2 are LGHNA and YSLEER. The CDR3 runs to 15 residues. V was cut by 4 bases and J by 5 bases, with 17 bases left in between. This CDR3 is CASSRYRELRTEAFF. CDR3 DNA sequence: TGCGCCAGCAGCCGCTACCGGGAATTGAGGACTGAAGCTTTCTTT.

In nucleotides, the CDR3 is TGCAGCGTTGAAAGACAGGGGACAGATACGCAGTATTTT. It translates to CSVERQGTDTQYF. The V gene is TRBV29-1, the J gene TRBJ2-3, with 8 bases fitting TRBD1. The trim removed 2 bases at V and 3 bases at J, leaving 1 base unmatched. The V gene's germline CDR1 is SQVTM and CDR2 ANQGSEA. CDR3 length: 13 amino acids.

The V gene is TRBV5-6, the J gene TRBJ2-5, with 7 bases fitting TRBD2. CDR1 SGHDT and CDR2 YYEEEE come from the germline V gene. Trimming took 1 base from V and 4 from J; bases not matched to a gene: 7. This CDR3 has 15 residues. The CDR3 DNA is TGTGCCAGCAGCTTGCTAGCGGAGGGAGGAGAGACCCAGTACTTC. This encodes CASSLLAEGGETQYF.

This chain links TRBV7-8 with TRBJ2-2; 10 bases match TRBD2. CDR1 SGHVS and CDR2 FQNEAQ come from the germline V gene. J was trimmed by 3 bases and V by 1 base; bases with no gene match: 2. The CDR3 length is 16 residues. CDR3 sequence: CASSLDGLADTGELFF. The CDR3 DNA follows: TGTGCCAGCAGCTTAGATGGACTAGCGGACACCGGGGAGCTGTTTTTT.